Below, 17 T cell receptor beta chains from the same sample are listed, as sequenced in a study of T-cell reconstitution after alpha-beta-depleted transplantation in children. A TCRbeta library incorporating unique molecular identifiers was prepared. TCRdb recomputed calls from the PCR reads with MiXCR, one row per CDR3 protein. This table holds around 580,000 distinct CDR3 sequences, roughly 23% found once. This specimen consisted of PBMCs, mostly from graft donor cells, obtained 360 days after TCRalphabeta/CD19-depleted stem cell transplant. The receptor source for this set is a boy younger than two who had a stem cell transplant for acute myeloid leukemia, so the T cells may come from the graft donor.

This clonotype was observed a handful of times. The chain joins TRBV20-1 to TRBJ2-7, with 7 bases lining up with TRBD1. CDR3 length: 16 residues. Germline CDR1 DFQATT, CDR2 SNEGSKA (reference sequence). Germline trimming cut 1 base from V and 2 bases from J; bases unmatched to any gene: 11. The CDR3 sequence: CSARGAANRGPYEQYF. The CDR3 DNA reads TGCAGTGCTAGAGGGGCGGCGAACAGGGGTCCCTACGAGCAGTACTTC.

The V gene is TRBV7-3, the J gene TRBJ1-1; D gene unclear. This CDR3 comprises 13 residues. The germline V and J ends were trimmed by 2 bases and 2 bases, with 6 bases remaining between them. Germline V gene sequence: CDR1 SGHTA, CDR2 FQGTGA. CDR3 in amino acids: CASSLSSNTEAFF. CDR3 coding DNA: TGTGCCAGCAGCTTATCGAGCAACACTGAAGCTTTCTTT.

This clonotype was detected many times. J is TRBJ1-1 and V is TRBV29-1; unclear D gene. The CDR3 has 12 residues. Trimming took off 8 bases at V and 5 bases at J, with 15 bases between the two ends. Germline lookup yields CDR1 SQVTM and CDR2 ANQGSEA. The CDR3 DNA follows: TGCAGCCCATCCGTCCCAGGAACTGAAGCTTTCTTT. Its protein product is CSPSVPGTEAFF.

This clonotype occurred a few times. Given a much more abundant clone one base away, this may be a read error. V gene TRBV6-1 combines with J gene TRBJ2-7; 7 positions agree with TRBD2. The junction had 14 bases not matched to a gene; V was cut back by 5 bases and J by 7 bases. The CDR3 has 15 amino acids. The germline CDR1 and CDR2 sequences are MNHNS and SASEGT. CDR3 region: CASSRLALRGDEQYF. In DNA, the CDR3 is TGTGCCAGCAGTCGACTAGCTCTTAGAGGGGATGAGCAGTACTTC.

In its sample, this clonotype was seen a few times. This sequence joins TRBV5-6 and TRBJ2-5; D possibly matches TRBD1 or TRBD2 (5 bases each). Germline V CDR1 and CDR2: SGHDT, YYEEEE. Between the trimmed V and J ends, which lost 4 bases and 5 bases, there was a span of 12 bases. This CDR3 is built from 13 residues. This CDR3 reads CASSPGPSETQYF. The CDR3 region has the DNA TGTGCCAGCAGCCCGGGGCCTTCTGAGACCCAGTACTTC. The full variable domain, its missing parts supplied by reference TRBV5-6 and TRBJ2-5, is DAGVTQSPTHLIKTRGQQVTLRCSPKSGHDTVSWYQQALGQGPQFIFQYYEEEERQRGNFPDRFSGHQFPNYSSELNVNALLLGDSALYLCASSPGPSETQYFGPGTRLLVL.

This sequence joins TRBV24-1 and TRBJ2-3; D ambiguous. The V end was cut by 2 bases, the J end by 11 bases, with 10 bases between. CDR1 and CDR2 from the germline V gene are KGHDR and SFDVKD. The CDR3 runs to 12 residues. CDR3 loop: CATSDSGLGQYF. DNA of the CDR3: TGTGCCACCAGTGATTCTGGCCTAGGGCAGTATTTT.

This clonotype was recorded many times. The J gene is TRBJ2-2, the V gene TRBV20-1; tentative D call: TRBD2 (5 bases). CDR1 DFQATT and CDR2 SNEGSKA come from the germline V gene (reference sequence). V lost 3 bases to trimming and J lost 4 bases, with 12 bases between them. The CDR3 runs to 14 residues. The CDR3 sequence is CSASHAGITGELFF. Here the CDR3 DNA reads TGCAGTGCTAGTCACGCCGGGATCACCGGGGAGCTGTTTTTT.

This clonotype turned up a few times. The V call is TRBV11-1, the J call TRBJ2-3, with 10 nucleotides matching TRBD2. This CDR3 comprises 18 residues. The J segment lost 0 bases and the V segment lost 1 base, leaving 7 bases of the junction unmatched. Germline V lookup: CDR1 SGHAT, CDR2 FQDESV (reference sequence). The CDR3 DNA sequence: TGTGCCAGCAGCTTAGGTGCTAGCGGGGGACCAAGCACAGATACGCAGTATTTT. Protein product: CASSLGASGGPSTDTQYF. The whole variable domain, filled in from reference TRBV11-1 and TRBJ2-3, reads EAEVAQSPRYKITEKSQAVAFWCDPISGHATLYWYRQILGQGPELLVQFQDESVVDDSQLPKDRFSAERLKGVDSTLKIQPAELGDSAMYLCASSLGASGGPSTDTQYFGPGTRLTVL.

Comment on this clonotype: This may come from a read error, since a much larger clone is one base off. The chain recombines TRBV6-1 with TRBJ2-1, with 11 bases aligning to TRBD2. CDR3 size: 13 residues. Trimming took 10 bases from V and 3 from J; bases not matched to a gene: 2. The germline V gene has CDR1 MNHNS and CDR2 SASEGT. CDR3 in DNA: TGTGCCATCGGGACTAGCGGCTACAATGAGCAGTTCTTC. It encodes CAIGTSGYNEQFF.

This clonotype came up many times. The J gene is TRBJ2-3, the V gene TRBV12-3 or TRBV12-4; D ambiguous. V was cut by 6 bases and J by 5 bases, with 15 bases left in between. The CDR3 has 14 residues. The CDR3 nucleotides read TGTGCCAGCAGCCGCTCACAGCACAGAGATACGCAGTATTTT. As protein: CASSRSQHRDTQYF.

This clonotype was found many times. V gene TRBV12-3 or TRBV12-4 combines with J gene TRBJ2-1; unclear D gene. The CDR3 has 11 residues. V lost 6 bases and J 5 bases, leaving 5 bases between the germline ends. CDR3 nucleotide sequence: TGTGCCAGCAGCCCGCACAATGAGCAGTTCTTC. It yields the protein CASSPHNEQFF.

The rearrangement joins TRBV28 to TRBJ1-5; maybe TRBD1 (6 bases). V dropped 7 bases and J dropped 2 bases, with 24 bases sitting between them. Germline V gene data show CDR1 as MDHEN and CDR2 as SYDVKM. This CDR3 contains 18 residues. The CDR3 DNA sequence: TGTGCCAGCACCCCCAGCAGGGGAGGATATAGAGGCAATCAGCCCCAGCATTTT. Protein sequence: CASTPSRGGYRGNQPQHF. The whole variable domain, filled in from reference TRBV28 and TRBJ1-5, reads DVKVTQSSRYLVKRTGEKVFLECVQDMDHENMFWYRQDPGLGLRLIYFSYDVKMKEKGDIPEGYSVSREKKERFSLILESASTNQTSMYLCASTPSRGGYRGNQPQHFGDGTRLSIL.

This clonotype has just a few counts. The chain combines TRBV20-1 with TRBJ2-5, with D hard to call. Germline V gene lookup returns CDR1 DFQATT and CDR2 SNEGSKA (reference sequence). This CDR3 spans 13 amino acids. The V and J ends lost 6 bases and 5 bases respectively, with 16 bases between them. CDR3 loop: CSATGKGQETQYF. CDR3 DNA sequence: TGCAGTGCCACCGGTAAGGGCCAGGAGACCCAGTACTTC.

The sample holds a few counts of this clonotype. V usage is TRBV20-1 and J usage is TRBJ2-2, with 7 positions matching TRBD1. CDR3 size: 15 residues. Germline CDR1 DFQATT, CDR2 SNEGSKA (reference sequence). V trimming: 7 bases; J trimming: 3 bases; junction bases outside the gene matches: 11. The CDR3 DNA follows: TGCAGTGTCCCCCTAGGGGGCTCTTACACCGGGGAGCTGTTTTTT. Translation: CSVPLGGSYTGELFF.

This clonotype was recorded a few times. CDR3 DNA: TGTGCCAGCAGCTTCTGGGCTAGTAGGGCGCTTGAGCAGTTCTTC. Amino acid sequence: CASSFWASRALEQFF. The J gene is TRBJ2-1, the V gene TRBV5-6; D unclear. The V end lost 2 bases, the J end lost 9 bases, and 18 bases lay between the germline ends. Looked up from germline, CDR1 is SGHDT and CDR2 is YYEEEE. The length of the CDR3 is 15 residues.

In this sample, this clonotype turned up a few times. The J gene is TRBJ2-3, the V gene TRBV15, with TRBD2 as a possible D gene (5 bases). The germline CDR1 and CDR2 sequences are LNHNV and YYDKDF (reference sequence). This CDR3 is 15 amino acids long. V was pared by 0 bases and J by 2 bases, with 9 bases between. This chain's CDR3 is CATSRDGSTTDTQYF. DNA of the CDR3: TGTGCCACCAGCAGAGATGGGAGTACCACAGATACGCAGTATTTT.

This sequence joins TRBV7-3 and TRBJ2-2; maybe TRBD2 (6 bases). The CDR3 length is 16 residues. Deletions cut 3 bases from V and 4 bases from J, with 15 bases between. The V gene's germline CDR1 is SGHTA and CDR2 FQGTGA. DNA for the CDR3: TGTGCCAGCAGCTTGGGGGGTAATCCTGCCACCGGGGAGCTGTTTTTT. It translates to CASSLGGNPATGELFF.